This T cell receptor (beta chain) was recovered during a study of post-analysis software for immune sequencing data. As for the study in general: The study covered relapsing-remitting, secondary progressive and progressive-relapsing courses of multiple sclerosis. Points from the study as a whole: A significant reduction in normalized Chao1 diversity was observed in multiple sclerosis patients versus controls. When the samples were clustered directly with F measure, those that had been prepared in the same batch showed strong co-clustering. Higher frequency in patients than in controls was seen for roughly five TRBV segments, with TRBV5-6, TRBV5-1 and TRBV20-1 among them.

On this clonotype itself: Its target is unknown. One end of the junction varies from germline; a read error may be responsible.

The CDR3 covers 14 residues. Germline V gene lookup returns CDR1 MGHDK and CDR2 SYGVNS. Sequencing libraries made from TCR beta cDNA carried unique molecular identifiers. Each sample of about 0.95 to 10 million input T cells yielded around 500,000 cDNA molecules, so each molecule approximated one T cell. TCRdb passed the PCR reads through MiXCR, listing each CDR3 protein once. The repertoire includes about 430,000 distinct CDR3 sequences, 30% to 45% of them detected once, and 7.6% sits in the top ten. The receptor was isolated from a girl aged 2-9 years with multiple sclerosis. This sequence joins TRBV25-1 and TRBJ2-1; the D call may be TRBD1 or TRBD2 (6 bases each). Material for sequencing was blood. The CDR3 is CVSSDGRGGNEQFF. The CDR3 DNA reads as TGTGTCAGCAGTGACGGGAGAGGGGGCAATGAGCAGTTCTTC.